This T cell receptor (beta chain) comes out of a study of T cells in Graves' hyperthyroidism and ophthalmopathy. The wider study: Peripheral blood samples were taken at initial diagnosis, prior to any treatment.

The TCR beta CDR3 regions underwent amplification using RNA transcripts as the source. TCR CDR3 underwent first-round RT-PCR with the HTBI primer set. TCRdb reprocessed the multiplex PCR reads via MiXCR and lists one record per CDR3 protein. The table lists 300,000 to 400,000 distinct CDR3 sequences, about 15% of them singletons. The V gene lost 2 bases and the J gene lost 0 bases, with 16 bases spanning the gap. This CDR3 is built from 18 residues. Germline V gene data show CDR1 as MGHRA and CDR2 as YSYEKL. This TCR was recovered from a woman between 25 and 40 years old with Graves' ophthalmopathy. The V call is TRBV4-1, the J call TRBJ2-2; D could derive from TRBD1 or TRBD2 (5 bases each). Material for sequencing was blood. The CDR3 loop is CASSQPDRGRSNTGELFF. Written as DNA, the CDR3 is TGCGCCAGCAGCCAACCGGACCGGGGCCGATCGAACACCGGGGAGCTGTTTTTT.